A selection of T cell receptor beta chains follows, all from one sample in a study of control samples from healthy donors and cancer patients. The repertoire was sequenced with immunoSEQ multiplex PCR; TCRdb's copy has only in-frame clones and lacks some. The data hold 150,000 to 200,000 clones, with about 87% observed a single time. The specimen was blood. The receptor source for this set is a young man in good health. Both conserved end residues are part of each CDR3. Fields, in order: clone size, J gene, D gene, V gene, CDR3 DNA, CDR3 protein. The D gene is left open where the match is weak. Part of the rows lack a size; the others show once, few, many or a class for expanded clones.

clone_size: few
j_call: TRBJ2-5
d_call: -
v_call: TRBV18
cdr3_nt: TGTGCCAGCTCACAAGGGGGTGAGACCCAGTACTTC
cdr3_aa: CASSQGGETQYF

clone_size: -
j_call: TRBJ1-3
d_call: TRBD1
v_call: TRBV5-6
cdr3_nt: TGTGCCAGCAGCCGGACAGGGGATATTGGAAACACCATATATTTT
cdr3_aa: CASSRTGDIGNTIYF

clone_size: -
j_call: TRBJ2-1
d_call: -
v_call: TRBV19
cdr3_nt: TGTGCCAGTAGTATAAGCCGAATTGAGCAGTTCTTC
cdr3_aa: CASSISRIEQFF

clone_size: -
j_call: TRBJ2-7
d_call: -
v_call: TRBV7-8
cdr3_nt: TGTGCCAGCAGCCCAAGGGAGAGGGTCGCCCACGAGCAGTACTTC
cdr3_aa: CASSPRERVAHEQYF

clone_size: -
j_call: TRBJ2-7
d_call: TRBD1
v_call: TRBV15
cdr3_nt: TGTGCCACCAGCAGAGTGGGACAGGGGGATTACGAGCAGTACTTC
cdr3_aa: CATSRVGQGDYEQYF

clone_size: -
j_call: TRBJ2-7
d_call: -
v_call: TRBV13
cdr3_nt: TGTGCCAGCAGCCGGACCGGCCCCTACGAGCAGTACTTC
cdr3_aa: CASSRTGPYEQYF

clone_size: once
j_call: TRBJ1-1
d_call: -
v_call: TRBV5-4
cdr3_nt: TGTGCCAGCAGCCCTCAAGTCGGGGGGGGAGCTTTCTTT
cdr3_aa: CASSPQVGGGAFF

clone_size: -
j_call: TRBJ1-1
d_call: -
v_call: TRBV29-1
cdr3_nt: TGCAGCGTTGAACCAAACCATGCCGGTGAAGCTTTCTTT
cdr3_aa: CSVEPNHAGEAFF

clone_size: -
j_call: TRBJ1-1
d_call: -
v_call: TRBV28
cdr3_nt: TGTGCCAGCAGGACAACCGCGAGTAAAGCTTTCTTT
cdr3_aa: CASRTTASKAFF

clone_size: once
j_call: TRBJ2-1
d_call: TRBD2
v_call: TRBV5-5
cdr3_nt: TGTGCCAGCACGACTAGCGGGCTCTACAATGAGCAGTTCTTC
cdr3_aa: CASTTSGLYNEQFF

clone_size: -
j_call: TRBJ2-7
d_call: TRBD1
v_call: TRBV15
cdr3_nt: TGTGCCACCAGCAGAGCCCGGGACAGCATTAGTCGGGAGCAGTACTTC
cdr3_aa: CATSRARDSISREQYF

clone_size: -
j_call: TRBJ2-3
d_call: -
v_call: TRBV15
cdr3_nt: TGTGCCACCAGCAGGGCCCGACAGTTCACAGATACGCAGTATTTT
cdr3_aa: CATSRARQFTDTQYF

clone_size: -
j_call: TRBJ1-2
d_call: -
v_call: TRBV20-1
cdr3_nt: TGCAGTGCTAGAGACTATGGCTACACCTTC
cdr3_aa: CSARDYGYTF

clone_size: -
j_call: TRBJ1-5
d_call: -
v_call: TRBV6-5
cdr3_nt: TGTGCCAGCGCCGAGGGGCCTAATCAGCCCCAGCATTTT
cdr3_aa: CASAEGPNQPQHF

clone_size: once
j_call: TRBJ1-2
d_call: -
v_call: TRBV19
cdr3_nt: TGTGCCAGTAGTATAGCCCGAACGGACGGACGGGGTGGCTACACCTTC
cdr3_aa: CASSIARTDGRGGYTF

clone_size: -
j_call: TRBJ2-7
d_call: TRBD1
v_call: TRBV19
cdr3_nt: TGTGCCAGTAGCATAGGGGGCAGCTGGGACGAGCAGTACTTC
cdr3_aa: CASSIGGSWDEQYF

clone_size: -
j_call: TRBJ2-5
d_call: -
v_call: TRBV24-1
cdr3_nt: TGTGCCACCAGTGATTTAAAGGAGACCCAGTACTTC
cdr3_aa: CATSDLKETQYF

clone_size: -
j_call: TRBJ2-7
d_call: -
v_call: TRBV15
cdr3_nt: TGTGCCACCAGCAGAGATAGCGGCGGGCGCACCTACGAGCAGTACTTC
cdr3_aa: CATSRDSGGRTYEQYF

clone_size: -
j_call: TRBJ2-7
d_call: -
v_call: TRBV18
cdr3_nt: TGTGCCAGCTCACCAGGGACGGGATCCTACGAGCAGTACTTC
cdr3_aa: CASSPGTGSYEQYF

clone_size: -
j_call: TRBJ1-6
d_call: -
v_call: TRBV18
cdr3_nt: TGTGCCAGCTCACGAGTAGGGGAAGGTAACTCACCCCTCCACTTT
cdr3_aa: CASSRVGEGNSPLHF

clone_size: -
j_call: TRBJ1-1
d_call: -
v_call: TRBV7-9
cdr3_nt: TGTGCCAGCAGCCGAACGACAGCCACTGAAGCTTTCTTT
cdr3_aa: CASSRTTATEAFF

clone_size: -
j_call: TRBJ2-1
d_call: TRBD2
v_call: TRBV5-1
cdr3_nt: TGCGCCAGCAGCTGGGAGGGTCTAGCCTACAATGAGCAGTTCTTC
cdr3_aa: CASSWEGLAYNEQFF

clone_size: -
j_call: TRBJ2-2
d_call: -
v_call: TRBV6-5
cdr3_nt: TGTGCCAGCAGTTACTCAGGGGTCACATCTACCGGGGAGCTGTTTTTT
cdr3_aa: CASSYSGVTSTGELFF

clone_size: -
j_call: TRBJ2-3
d_call: -
v_call: TRBV5-1
cdr3_nt: TGCGCCAGCAGCTTACCTACAGGCCCCGGGGATACGCAGTATTTT
cdr3_aa: CASSLPTGPGDTQYF

clone_size: few
j_call: TRBJ2-5
d_call: -
v_call: TRBV19
cdr3_nt: TGTGCCAGTAGTTCGCAGGGCCAAGGGGAGACCCAGTACTTC
cdr3_aa: CASSSQGQGETQYF

clone_size: -
j_call: TRBJ2-3
d_call: -
v_call: TRBV25-1
cdr3_nt: TGTGCCAGCAGTGAAGGAGGGCAGCTAAAGGACACAGATACGCAGTATTTT
cdr3_aa: CASSEGGQLKDTDTQYF

clone_size: -
j_call: TRBJ1-3
d_call: -
v_call: TRBV7-6
cdr3_nt: TGTGCCAGCAGCTTAATGCAGGGAGGCGATGGAAACACCATATATTTT
cdr3_aa: CASSLMQGGDGNTIYF

clone_size: once
j_call: TRBJ2-1
d_call: -
v_call: TRBV19
cdr3_nt: TGTGCCAGCATCGACTGGGGCTCCAATGAGCAGTTCTTC
cdr3_aa: CASIDWGSNEQFF

clone_size: -
j_call: TRBJ2-5
d_call: TRBD1
v_call: TRBV7-8
cdr3_nt: TGTGCCAGCAGCTTACGGGGACAGAAGTACCAAGAGACCCAGTACTTC
cdr3_aa: CASSLRGQKYQETQYF

clone_size: -
j_call: TRBJ1-5
d_call: -
v_call: TRBV9
cdr3_nt: TGTGCCAGCAGCCCGTCGGGGGGCAAAGGGGATCAGCCCCAGCATTTT
cdr3_aa: CASSPSGGKGDQPQHF

clone_size: -
j_call: TRBJ1-5
d_call: -
v_call: TRBV10-3
cdr3_nt: TGTGCCATCAGTGAGTCAGGGAGGGTAGGCAATCAGCCCCAGCATTTT
cdr3_aa: CAISESGRVGNQPQHF

clone_size: -
j_call: TRBJ2-2
d_call: -
v_call: TRBV3-1/TRBV3-2
cdr3_nt: TGTGCCAGCAGCCCCGGGGCCGGGGAGCTGTTTTTT
cdr3_aa: CASSPGAGELFF

clone_size: -
j_call: TRBJ1-2
d_call: TRBD1
v_call: TRBV5-1
cdr3_nt: TGCGCCAGCAGCTTATTGGACAGGGGGACTCGGGGCTACACCTTC
cdr3_aa: CASSLLDRGTRGYTF

clone_size: -
j_call: TRBJ2-5
d_call: -
v_call: TRBV25-1
cdr3_nt: TGTGCCAGCAGTGAGGAGACCCAGTACTTC
cdr3_aa: CASSEETQYF

clone_size: -
j_call: TRBJ1-5
d_call: -
v_call: TRBV2
cdr3_nt: TGTGCCAGCGCGGGGGATTATAGCAATCAGCCCCAGCATTTT
cdr3_aa: CASAGDYSNQPQHF

clone_size: -
j_call: TRBJ2-3
d_call: -
v_call: TRBV25-1
cdr3_nt: TGTGCCTCAGGGGTTGGGTCAGATACGCAGTATTTT
cdr3_aa: CASGVGSDTQYF

clone_size: -
j_call: TRBJ1-1
d_call: TRBD1
v_call: TRBV18
cdr3_nt: TGTGCCACCTACTCAACAGGGGTTGAAGCTTTCTTT
cdr3_aa: CATYSTGVEAFF

clone_size: -
j_call: TRBJ2-3
d_call: TRBD2
v_call: TRBV7-3
cdr3_nt: TGTGCCAGCAGTCCCCGGACTAGCGGGTTAGATACGCAGTATTTT
cdr3_aa: CASSPRTSGLDTQYF

clone_size: few
j_call: TRBJ2-4
d_call: -
v_call: TRBV28
cdr3_nt: TGTGCCAGCAGTGATCACAGGTCATCCATTCAGTACTTC
cdr3_aa: CASSDHRSSIQYF

clone_size: -
j_call: TRBJ2-1
d_call: -
v_call: TRBV28
cdr3_nt: TGTGCCAGCAATACCTACAATGAGCAGTTCTTC
cdr3_aa: CASNTYNEQFF

clone_size: -
j_call: TRBJ1-1
d_call: -
v_call: TRBV7-9
cdr3_nt: TGTGCCAGCAGCTTATCCGTGGAGGCTGAAGCTTTCTTT
cdr3_aa: CASSLSVEAEAFF

clone_size: -
j_call: TRBJ2-1
d_call: -
v_call: TRBV19
cdr3_nt: TGTGCCAGTAGTATAGGGATAGCGAGCAACTACAATGAGCAGTTCTTC
cdr3_aa: CASSIGIASNYNEQFF

clone_size: -
j_call: TRBJ2-2
d_call: -
v_call: TRBV19
cdr3_nt: TGTGCCAGTAGTATAAGTGGCAGGGACACCGGGGAGCTGTTTTTT
cdr3_aa: CASSISGRDTGELFF

clone_size: -
j_call: TRBJ1-2
d_call: -
v_call: TRBV3-1/TRBV3-2
cdr3_nt: TGTGCCAGCAGCCAACAAGCCCGTCATGGCTACACCTTC
cdr3_aa: CASSQQARHGYTF

clone_size: -
j_call: TRBJ1-6
d_call: -
v_call: TRBV5-4
cdr3_nt: TGTGCCAGCAGCTTGGTAGGGGAGGATTCACCCCTCCACTTT
cdr3_aa: CASSLVGEDSPLHF

clone_size: -
j_call: TRBJ2-3
d_call: -
v_call: TRBV6-6
cdr3_nt: TGTGCCAGCAGTTACACCCTAGATTTTGCAGATACGCAGTATTTT
cdr3_aa: CASSYTLDFADTQYF

clone_size: -
j_call: TRBJ2-2
d_call: TRBD1
v_call: TRBV4-3
cdr3_nt: TGCGCCAGCAGCCAACGGACAGGGTTGGTTTCCGGGGAGCTGTTTTTT
cdr3_aa: CASSQRTGLVSGELFF

clone_size: -
j_call: TRBJ1-4
d_call: TRBD1
v_call: TRBV5-1
cdr3_nt: TGCGCCAGCAGCTTCACACACCGACAGGGGAGGGATGAAAAACTGTTTTTT
cdr3_aa: CASSFTHRQGRDEKLFF